This TCR beta chain was identified in a study of blood T cells in healthy people across ages. Study-wide points: A strong correlation was found between TCR beta diversity and the percentage of naive T cells. No one knew whether donors had CMV, which possibly confounded expanded clonotype changes.

Sample-barcoded 5' priming and a J-beta primer mix drove a second PCR of about 6 to 12 cycles. Each of the cDNA molecules was tagged by a template-switch adaptor with 12 random nucleotides. TCRdb processed the 5' RACE reads anew with MiXCR; each CDR3 protein has one entry. The table shows about 1.1 million distinct CDR3 sequences, with around two fifths occurring only once. A word on this clonotype: Its matching antigen is unknown.

The V end was cut by 0 bases, the J end by 0 bases, with 8 bases between. The germline V gene has CDR1 LGHNA and CDR2 YSLEER. CDR3 size: 15 residues. The sequence derives from a man younger than 30 in good health. Sequenced: blood. The V and J genes are TRBV4-3 and TRBJ1-2; D is uncertain. CDR3 sequence reads: CASSQDTTANYGYTF. The DNA of the CDR3 is TGCGCCAGCAGCCAAGATACGACGGCTAACTATGGCTACACCTTC.